This entry lists 30 T cell receptor beta chains sequenced from one sample in a study of blood T cell repertoires in COVID-19. The protocol was immunoSEQ multiplex PCR, while the TCRdb copy is restricted to in-frame clones and leaves out a portion. Here the sample spans roughly 250,000 clones, roughly 82% being singletons. The sample consisted of PBMCs or T cells enriched from blood (not recorded which). The receptor source for this set is a woman between 50 and 59 years old who had recovered from COVID-19.

The rearrangement links TRBV10-3 to TRBJ1-6; D remains unclear. Germline CDR1 is ENHRY and CDR2 is SYGVKD. The CDR3 contains 13 residues. V was shortened by 8 bases and J by 7 bases, with 12 bases between the two germline ends. DNA of the CDR3: TGTGCCATCTCGGCGGAGCCGAATTCACCCCTCCACTTT. As protein: CAISAEPNSPLHF.

This chain joins TRBV11-2 and TRBJ1-2; unclear D gene. This CDR3 spans 15 amino acids. Between the trimmed V and J ends, which lost 5 bases and 0 bases, there was a span of 13 bases. CDR1 and CDR2 (germline): SGHAT, FQNNGV. The chain's CDR3 is CASSPIRRANYGYTF. The CDR3 DNA follows: TGTGCCAGCAGCCCTATCCGACGGGCTAACTATGGCTACACCTTC. The full variable domain, with the rest looked up from reference TRBV11-2 and TRBJ1-2, is EAGVAQSPRYKIIEKRQSVAFWCNPISGHATLYWYQQILGQGPKLLIQFQNNGVVDDSQLPKDRFSAERLKGVDSTLKIQPAKLEDSAVYLCASSPIRRANYGYTFGSGTRLTVV.

This rearrangement joins TRBV28 to TRBJ1-2; the D gene is possibly TRBD1 (6 bases). Germline CDR1 is MDHEN and CDR2 is SYDVKM. The germline V and J ends were trimmed by 2 bases and 8 bases, with 18 bases remaining between them. This CDR3 contains 15 residues. CDR3 sequence reads: CASSLGDHRAGGYTF. DNA for the CDR3: TGTGCCAGCAGTTTAGGAGACCACAGGGCAGGGGGCTACACCTTC.

The gene calls are TRBV2 and TRBJ2-7; possibly TRBD2 for D (6 bases). CDR3 size: 13 residues. Germline assignment: CDR1 SNHLY and CDR2 FYNNEI. V gave up 8 bases and J gave up 4 bases, with 15 bases separating them. CDR3 sequence: CASWGDVAYEQYF. The CDR3 DNA reads TGTGCCAGCTGGGGGGATGTAGCATACGAGCAGTACTTC.

The chain uses TRBV5-4 and TRBJ1-6; D is ambiguous. The V end was cut by 4 bases, the J end by 5 bases, with 25 bases between. The germline CDR1 and CDR2 sequences are SGHNT and YYREEE (reference sequence). The CDR3 extends over 19 amino acids. In DNA, the CDR3 is TGTGCCAGCAGCAAAAGCTTCGTTTCGTGGACTGCGAATAATTCACCCCTCCACTTT. Translated: CASSKSFVSWTANNSPLHF.

This clone was counted a single time. The chain links TRBV19 to TRBJ2-3; 11 bases map to TRBD2. The germline V gene has CDR1 LNHDA and CDR2 SQIVND (reference sequence). Germline trimming cut 5 bases from V and 3 bases from J; bases unmatched to any gene: 4. The CDR3 is 15 amino acids. The CDR3 loop reads CASSLRLAGTDTQYF. The CDR3 DNA is TGTGCCAGTAGTCTACGACTAGCGGGAACAGATACGCAGTATTTT.

V usage is TRBV30 and J usage is TRBJ1-1; weak D call: TRBD1 (5 bases). Trimming stripped 2 bases from V and 8 bases from J, with 15 bases between. Germline V gene data show CDR1 as GTSNPN and CDR2 as SVGIG (reference sequence). The CDR3 is 13 amino acids. The CDR3 sequence is CAWSSLRGSEAFF. The CDR3 DNA follows: TGTGCCTGGAGTTCTCTAAGGGGATCCGAAGCTTTCTTT.

The chain joins TRBV11-3 to TRBJ1-6, with 8 bases fitting TRBD1. The junction had 11 bases not matched to a gene; V was cut back by 6 bases and J by 10 bases. The length of the CDR3 is 15 residues. Germline V gene sequence: CDR1 SGHNT, CDR2 YENEEA. CDR3 DNA: TGTGCCAGCAGGCAAAACGCAGGGGGCAAATCACCCCTCCACTTT. This codes for CASRQNAGGKSPLHF.

This clone was seen more than once but under ten times. V usage is TRBV27 and J usage is TRBJ1-6; 7 bases map to TRBD1. The CDR3 totals 15 residues. Germline lookup yields CDR1 MNHEY and CDR2 SMNVEV (reference sequence). V lost 4 bases and J lost 7; bases outside the gene matches: 7. The CDR3 DNA is TGTGCCAGCAGTTCCGGGACAGCTGGCAATTCACCCCTCCACTTT. This translates into CASSSGTAGNSPLHF.

The genes are TRBV15 and TRBJ2-3; 9 bases are a match to TRBD1. Germline-derived CDR1 and CDR2 are LNHNV and YYDKDF (reference sequence). V was pared by 0 bases and J by 3 bases, with 16 bases of the junction left unmatched. This CDR3 is 20 amino acids long. CDR3 coding DNA: TGTGCCACCAGCAGAGATCTGGGCAGAACAGGGGGCGCTTCGACAGATACGCAGTATTTT. Its translation: CATSRDLGRTGGASTDTQYF.

This rearrangement joins TRBV28 to TRBJ1-5, with D possibly matching TRBD1 (5 bases). CDR1 is MDHEN, CDR2 SYDVKM, per germline. CDR3 size: 14 residues. Between the trimmed V and J ends, which lost 7 bases and 1 base, there was a span of 11 bases. The CDR3 region has the DNA TGTGCCAGCACTCAGACAGACAGCAATCAGCCCCAGCATTTT. This encodes CASTQTDSNQPQHF. The full variable domain, completed using reference TRBV28 and TRBJ1-5, is DVKVTQSSRYLVKRTGEKVFLECVQDMDHENMFWYRQDPGLGLRLIYFSYDVKMKEKGDIPEGYSVSREKKERFSLILESASTNQTSMYLCASTQTDSNQPQHFGDGTRLSIL.

The V gene is TRBV24-1, the J gene TRBJ1-2, with 9 bases fitting TRBD1. Germline loops: CDR1 KGHDR, CDR2 SFDVKD. Unmatched junction bases numbered 5, after V lost 4 bases and J lost 3 bases. The CDR3 has 15 amino acids. The CDR3 nucleotides are TGTGCCACCAGTGACTACCGGGACAGGGACTATGGCTACACCTTC. It specifies CATSDYRDRDYGYTF.

In this sample, this clone turned up a few times. The chain is built from TRBV14 and TRBJ1-2; D uncertain. Trimming removed 3 bases from V and 10 bases from J, with 15 bases in between. This CDR3 is 13 amino acids long. The germline V gene encodes CDR1 SGHDN and CDR2 FVKESK. CDR3 region: CASSHTNGGDYTF. CDR3 sequence (DNA): TGTGCCAGCAGCCATACAAATGGTGGAGACTACACCTTC.

V gene TRBV19 combines with J gene TRBJ1-5; D is perhaps TRBD1 (6 bases). The CDR3 runs 15 residues. V lost 7 bases to trimming and J lost 3 bases, with 16 bases between them. Germline V gives CDR1 LNHDA, CDR2 SQIVND (reference sequence). CDR3 loop: CASKALGTPNQPQHF. As DNA, the CDR3 is TGTGCCAGTAAGGCTCTCGGGACACCCAATCAGCCCCAGCATTTT.

CDR3 amino acids: CAWSVTHPGLAVYNEQFF. In DNA form, the CDR3 reads TGTGCCTGGAGTGTTACCCACCCGGGACTAGCGGTATACAATGAGCAGTTCTTC. V gene TRBV30 combines with J gene TRBJ2-1, with TRBD2 identical over 11 bases. J gave up 4 bases and V 0 bases, and 11 bases lay outside the gene matches. From germline, CDR1 is GTSNPN and CDR2 SVGIG (reference sequence). There are 18 residues in the CDR3.

This clone occurred a few times. The chain couples TRBV6-4 to TRBJ2-2; 9 bases map to TRBD1. Germline trimming cut 6 bases from V and 5 bases from J; bases unmatched to any gene: 4. Per the germline V gene, CDR1 is MRHNA and CDR2 is SNTAGT. This CDR3 has 14 amino acids. The CDR3 spells CASSGTGSTGELFF. CDR3 coding DNA: TGTGCCAGCAGCGGGACAGGGAGTACCGGGGAGCTGTTTTTT.

J is TRBJ1-4 and V is TRBV7-2; 10 bases agree with TRBD1. Germline V gene lookup returns CDR1 SGHTA and CDR2 FQGNSA. The J segment lost 7 bases and the V segment lost 3 bases, leaving 2 bases of the junction unmatched. This CDR3 has 14 residues. The CDR3 region is CASSFRDRGEKLFF. DNA of the CDR3: TGTGCCAGCAGCTTCCGGGACAGGGGTGAAAAACTGTTTTTT.

The CDR3 reads CASSPTGGFTEAFF. The CDR3 bases are TGTGCCAGCTCACCAACAGGGGGCTTCACTGAAGCTTTCTTT. The V gene is TRBV18, the J gene TRBJ1-1; 9 nucleotides line up with TRBD1. Germline assignment: CDR1 KGHSH and CDR2 LQKENI. This CDR3 spans 14 amino acids. J lost 4 bases, V lost 2 bases, and 2 bases had no gene match.

The CDR3 loop reads CASSLGGLAGNEQFF. The CDR3 DNA reads as TGCGCCAGCAGCTTGGGGGGACTAGCGGGCAATGAGCAGTTCTTC. This chain joins TRBV5-1 and TRBJ2-1, with 12 bases fitting TRBD2. The germline gives CDR1 SGHRS, CDR2 YFSETQ. This CDR3 is built from 15 residues. V lost 0 bases and J lost 6; bases outside the gene matches: 1. The variable domain in full, with the rest retrieved from reference TRBV5-1 and TRBJ2-1, is KAGVTQTPRYLIKTRGQQVTLSCSPISGHRSVSWYQQTPGQGLQFLFEYFSETQRNKGNFPGRFSGRQFSNSRSEMNVSTLELGDSALYLCASSLGGLAGNEQFFGPGTRLTVL.

The V call is TRBV20-1, the J call TRBJ2-5; D unclear. The CDR3 length is 11 residues. Germline V lookup: CDR1 DFQATT, CDR2 SNEGSKA (reference sequence). The CDR3 here is CSLREQETQYF. CDR3 nucleotides: TGCAGCCTCCGAGAACAAGAGACCCAGTACTTC.

The gene calls are TRBV5-6 and TRBJ2-7; 11 bases agree with TRBD1. Losses at the gene ends were 5 bases for V and 4 bases for J; bases not matched to a gene: 11. This CDR3 comprises 16 residues. Germline V lookup: CDR1 SGHDT, CDR2 YYEEEE. The CDR3 loop is CASRFAGQGGSYEQYF. Written as DNA, the CDR3 is TGTGCCAGCAGATTTGCGGGACAGGGGGGATCTTACGAGCAGTACTTC.

The J gene is TRBJ2-6, the V gene TRBV5-6, with D maybe TRBD2 (5 bases). Germline V gene data show CDR1 as SGHDT and CDR2 as YYEEEE. The CDR3 is 14 residues long. Trimming took off 7 bases at V and 0 bases at J, with 8 bases between the two ends. Here the CDR3 DNA reads TGTGCCAGCGGACTGATCTCTGGGGCCAACGTCCTGACTTTC. This translates into CASGLISGANVLTF.

This clone was seen a single time. The chain recombines TRBV12-3 or TRBV12-4 with TRBJ1-2; 8 bases fit TRBD1. The CDR3 totals 13 residues. The junction had 4 bases not matched to a gene; V was cut back by 6 bases and J by 4 bases. CDR3 amino acids: CASSRQGSYGYTF. Written as DNA, the CDR3 is TGTGCCAGCAGCAGACAGGGGAGCTATGGCTACACCTTC.

This sequence joins TRBV3-1 (or the pseudogene TRBV3-2) and TRBJ1-1; 8 nucleotides line up with TRBD1. The germline V gene has CDR1 LGHDT and CDR2 YNNKEL (reference sequence). With 0 bases clipped from V and 0 bases from J, the junction kept 6 bases outside the gene matches. The length of the CDR3 is 17 residues. CDR3 protein: CASSQEWTGPMNTEAFF. CDR3 DNA sequence: TGTGCCAGCAGCCAAGAATGGACAGGGCCAATGAACACTGAAGCTTTCTTT.

This chain connects TRBV7-6 to TRBJ1-4; 7 bases align to TRBD1. The V and J ends lost 0 bases and 0 bases, in that order; junction bases with no gene match: 4. The CDR3 contains 17 residues. From germline, CDR1 is SGHVS and CDR2 FNYEAQ. CDR3 in amino acids: CASSLAGGTATNEKLFF. For the CDR3, the DNA is TGTGCCAGCAGCTTAGCAGGAGGGACAGCAACTAATGAAAAACTGTTTTTT.

The chain is built from TRBV7-9 and TRBJ2-5; weak D call: TRBD1 (6 bases). Germline assignment: CDR1 SEHNR and CDR2 FQNEAQ (reference sequence). The CDR3 contains 15 residues. V was pared by 1 base and J by 3 bases, with 12 bases between. In DNA form, the CDR3 reads TGTGCCAGCAGCTTAGGGACAGCAGCTAAAGAGACCCAGTACTTC. Translating gives CASSLGTAAKETQYF.

This clone was seen once. V usage is TRBV18 and J usage is TRBJ1-4; TRBD1 matches 8 bases. With 6 bases clipped from V and 0 bases from J, the junction kept 6 bases outside the gene matches. The CDR3 runs to 16 residues. Germline V gene sequence: CDR1 KGHSH, CDR2 LQKENI. This chain's CDR3 is CASSPQGASTNEKLFF. The CDR3, as DNA: TGTGCCAGCTCGCCGCAGGGGGCCTCAACTAATGAAAAACTGTTTTTT.

The chain joins TRBV25-1 to TRBJ2-1; D is unclear. The V end lost 2 bases, the J end lost 0 bases, and 5 bases lay between the germline ends. CDR1 is MGHDK, CDR2 SYGVNS, per germline. The CDR3 sequence is 14 residues long. The CDR3 protein is CASSEPSSYNEQFF. CDR3 nucleotide sequence: TGTGCCAGCAGTGAACCTAGCTCCTACAATGAGCAGTTCTTC. Full variable domain (remainder filled in from reference TRBV25-1 and TRBJ2-1): EADIYQTPRYLVIGTGKKITLECSQTMGHDKMYWYQQDPGMELHLIHYSYGVNSTEKGDLSSESTVSRIRTEHFPLTLESARPSHTSQYLCASSEPSSYNEQFFGPGTRLTVL.

On this clone: Its ends do not fully match the called genes, so a read error is possible. This chain uses TRBV5-6 with TRBJ2-5; maybe TRBD1 (5 bases). Germline-derived CDR1 and CDR2 are SGHDT and YYEEEE. The CDR3 has 15 amino acids. The CDR3 is CASSLGGLAGAVMDF. The CDR3 nucleotides are TGTGCCAGCAGCTTGGGGGGCCTGGCAGGAGCTGTAATGGACTTC.

The gene calls are TRBV7-9 and TRBJ2-2, with D perhaps matching TRBD2 (6 bases). Per germline, CDR1 SEHNR and CDR2 FQNEAQ (reference sequence). The CDR3 runs 16 residues. V was shortened by 2 bases and J by 4 bases, with 14 bases between the two germline ends. This CDR3 reads CASSLPLRGGTGELFF. CDR3 DNA: TGTGCCAGCAGCTTACCGCTGCGGGGTGGCACCGGGGAGCTGTTTTTT.